A single sample gave rise to the 28 T cell receptor beta chains below, sequenced in a study of cytomegalovirus exposure and HLA in healthy donors (dated by TCRdb to between 2016 and 2019). Library prep was done by the immunoSEQ multiplex PCR assay. A mixture of 60 forward primers for TCR Vbeta segments and 13 reverse primers for TCR Jbeta segments was used in the multiplex PCR. TCRdb stores this immuneACCESS table with in-frame sequences only. Part of the clones is absent; in the studies checked, under half of the shortfall reflects unresolved V genes, and no reason is known for the rest. The sample yields 110,000 to 150,000 clones; 78% were counted once. Approximately 2.8% of the sample comes from the top ten. Sequences were obtained from PBMCs. These receptors were collected from a male donor in good health and CMV-seronegative.

This clone was recorded a few times. The CDR3, as DNA: TGTGCCTGGAGTGGCCGACAGGAAGCTTTCTTT. Protein sequence: CAWSGRQEAFF. The rearrangement links TRBV30 to TRBJ1-1, with D possibly TRBD1 on 5 matching bases. This CDR3 is 11 amino acids long. CDR1 and CDR2 (germline): GTSNPN, SVGIG (reference sequence). Trimming shortened V by 1 base and J by 8 bases, and 8 bases separated the two germline ends.

The chain joins TRBV27 to TRBJ1-5; D gene uncertain. This CDR3 spans 18 amino acids. Trimming left V 4 bases short and J 0 bases short, with 19 bases between. Germline values: CDR1 MNHEY, CDR2 SMNVEV (reference sequence). The CDR3 here is CASSSYRTIFDSNQPQHF. The CDR3 DNA reads TGTGCCAGCAGTTCCTACCGGACTATTTTCGATAGCAATCAGCCCCAGCATTTT.

The V call is TRBV20-1, the J call TRBJ2-7; no clear D. Germline loops: CDR1 DFQATT, CDR2 SNEGSKA (reference sequence). CDR3 size: 11 residues. V was shortened by 0 bases and J by 5 bases, with 5 bases between the two germline ends. The CDR3 coding sequence is TGCAGTGCTAGAGATAACAACGAGCAGTACTTC. This gives the protein CSARDNNEQYF.

This clone has only one observation. The chain employs TRBV7-8 and TRBJ1-5; 7 positions match TRBD1. CDR1 SGHVS and CDR2 FQNEAQ come from the germline V gene. This CDR3 is built from 18 residues. J was trimmed by 1 base and V by 1 base; bases with no gene match: 10. The CDR3 DNA reads TGTGCCAGCAGCTTAGAAGGCAGGGGGAGAGGGAGCAATCAGCCCCAGCATTTT. Its translation is CASSLEGRGRGSNQPQHF.

The chain links TRBV5-1 to TRBJ1-1, with 11 positions matching TRBD1. After removal of 6 bases from V and 5 bases from J, the junction contained 9 bases not matched to a gene. The length of the CDR3 is 15 residues. Germline CDR1 reads SGHRS; CDR2 reads YFSETQ. In nucleotides, the CDR3 is TGCGCCAGCAAGGCCGGGACAGGGGGGGAGACTGAAGCTTTCTTT. Its protein product is CASKAGTGGETEAFF.

This sequence joins TRBV9 and TRBJ2-5, with D possibly matching TRBD2 (5 bases). The length of the CDR3 is 14 residues. V gave up 1 base and J gave up 5 bases, with 12 bases separating them. Germline CDR1 is SGDLS and CDR2 is YYNGEE. The CDR3 reads CASSVSQGSETQYF. Here the CDR3 DNA reads TGTGCCAGCAGCGTAAGTCAAGGGAGTGAGACCCAGTACTTC.

The V and J genes are TRBV5-4 and TRBJ1-4, with 9 nucleotides matching TRBD1. The CDR3 runs to 15 residues. CDR1 SGHNT and CDR2 YYREEE come from the germline V gene (reference sequence). V gave up 4 bases and J gave up 2 bases; unmatched junction bases: 3. The CDR3, as DNA: TGTGCCAGCAGCGGAGGACAGGGGACTAATGAAAAACTGTTTTTT. This translates into CASSGGQGTNEKLFF. Based on the CDR3 plus reference TRBV5-4 and TRBJ1-4, the full variable domain is ETGVTQSPTHLIKTRGQQVTLRCSSQSGHNTVSWYQQALGQGPQFIFQYYREEENGRGNFPPRFSGLQFPNYSSELNVNALELDDSALYLCASSGGQGTNEKLFFGSGTQLSVL.

CDR3 residues: CASSYSPSNYGYTF. In DNA, the CDR3 is TGTGCCAGCAGTTACTCGCCCAGTAACTATGGCTACACCTTC. The rearrangement joins TRBV6-6 to TRBJ1-2; no reliable D call. With 0 bases removed from V and 1 base from J, the gap between germline ends came to 6 bases. Germline V gene data show CDR1 as MNHNY and CDR2 as SVGAGI (reference sequence). The CDR3 is 14 amino acids.

J is TRBJ2-3 and V is TRBV27; 11 bases agree with TRBD1. Per the germline V gene, CDR1 is MNHEY and CDR2 is SMNVEV (reference sequence). The CDR3 is made up of 13 amino acids. The V segment lost 5 bases and the J segment 5 bases; nucleotides outside the gene matches: 0. CDR3 in amino acids: CASSGTGGDTQYF. The DNA of the CDR3 is TGTGCCAGCAGTGGGACAGGGGGAGATACGCAGTATTTT.

The CDR3 DNA is TGTGCCAGCAGCTTGGCGGCAGGGGGCGAGCCCTATGGCTACACCTTC. This sequence encodes CASSLAAGGEPYGYTF. J is TRBJ1-2 and V is TRBV5-6, with 8 bases lining up with TRBD1. This CDR3 region has 16 residues. V lost 0 bases and J lost 4; bases outside the gene matches: 8. Germline V gene data show CDR1 as SGHDT and CDR2 as YYEEEE.

The chain employs TRBV19 and TRBJ1-1; TRBD1 matches 7 bases. Germline V lookup: CDR1 LNHDA, CDR2 SQIVND (reference sequence). Trimming cost V 3 bases and J 0 bases; bases outside gene matches: 4. The CDR3 sequence is 15 residues long. The CDR3 loop is CASSIKGQMNTEAFF. CDR3 nucleotide sequence: TGTGCCAGTAGTATTAAGGGACAGATGAACACTGAAGCTTTCTTT.

The chain links TRBV12-5 to TRBJ1-1, with D possibly being TRBD1 (5 bases). The V gene's germline CDR1 is LGHNT and CDR2 FRNRAP. The CDR3 is made up of 14 amino acids. The ends were cut back, 6 bases at V and 10 bases at J, with 21 bases in the middle. CDR3 protein: CASGRDFLPGGAFF. For the CDR3, the DNA is TGTGCTAGTGGCCGGGACTTTCTCCCGGGCGGAGCTTTCTTT.

The genes are TRBV14 and TRBJ1-4; D unresolved. CDR1 SGHDN and CDR2 FVKESK come from the germline V gene. This CDR3 spans 15 amino acids. With 4 bases removed from V and 0 bases from J, the gap between germline ends came to 9 bases. The CDR3 region is CASSLRHSTNEKLFF. The CDR3 region has the DNA TGTGCCAGCAGCCTCCGACACTCAACTAATGAAAAACTGTTTTTT.

This chain links TRBV19 with TRBJ1-1; no definite D call. This CDR3 comprises 14 residues. Germline lookup yields CDR1 LNHDA and CDR2 SQIVND (reference sequence). Deletions cut 2 bases from V and 1 base from J, with 8 bases between. CDR3 protein: CASSITSPNTEAFF. The CDR3 DNA is TGTGCCAGTAGTATAACCAGTCCGAACACTGAAGCTTTCTTT.

The CDR3 reads CASSLGLLAGNTIYF. DNA of the CDR3: TGTGCCAGCAGCCTTGGACTTTTGGCTGGAAACACCATATATTTT. The chain has TRBV6-5 and TRBJ1-3, with unresolved D. This CDR3 has 15 residues. The germline V gene has CDR1 MNHEY and CDR2 SVGAGI. The ends were cut back, 6 bases at V and 2 bases at J, with 14 bases in the middle.

This chain links TRBV19 with TRBJ1-1; D unresolved. Trimming removed 5 bases at V and 4 bases at J, with 8 bases between. The CDR3 consists of 12 residues. Germline loops: CDR1 LNHDA, CDR2 SQIVND (reference sequence). CDR3 loop: CASSLGVTEAFF. The CDR3, as DNA: TGTGCCAGTAGTTTGGGAGTCACTGAAGCTTTCTTT.

The chain recombines TRBV7-9 with TRBJ1-5; D remains ambiguous. CDR1 is SEHNR and CDR2 is FQNEAQ in the germline V gene (reference sequence). Deletions cut 11 bases from V and 6 bases from J, with 20 bases between. The CDR3 extends over 14 amino acids. The CDR3 here is CAVQSGPRSQPQHF. The CDR3 DNA is TGTGCCGTACAGAGCGGCCCCCGCAGTCAGCCCCAGCATTTT.

The chain employs TRBV19 and TRBJ2-1; TRBD2 matches at 9 bases. The V gene's germline CDR1 is LNHDA and CDR2 SQIVND (reference sequence). The CDR3 is 16 amino acids. V was clipped by 5 bases and J by 0 bases; unmatched bases: 5. CDR3 protein: CASSPRTSDSYNEQFF. The CDR3 nucleotides read TGTGCCAGTAGTCCCCGGACTAGCGACTCCTACAATGAGCAGTTCTTC. The full variable domain, with the rest looked up from reference TRBV19 and TRBJ2-1, is DGGITQSPKYLFRKEGQNVTLSCEQNLNHDAMYWYRQDPGQGLRLIYYSQIVNDFQKGDIAEGYSVSREKKESFPLTVTSAQKNPTAFYLCASSPRTSDSYNEQFFGPGTRLTVL.

This clone was found once. The genes are TRBV2 and TRBJ2-7; 9 bases are shared with TRBD1. The CDR3 runs 14 residues. After removal of 6 bases from V and 1 base from J, the junction contained 4 bases not matched to a gene. CDR1 and CDR2 from the germline V gene are SNHLY and FYNNEI. CDR3 sequence (DNA): TGTGCCAGCAGCCCCGGGACAGGGTCCTACGAGCAGTACTTC. Translated: CASSPGTGSYEQYF.

This rearrangement joins TRBV30 to TRBJ2-7, with TRBD1 identical over 9 bases. Germline V lookup: CDR1 GTSNPN, CDR2 SVGIG (reference sequence). Trimming at V came to 2 bases and at J to 3 bases, leaving 5 bases not matched to a gene. The CDR3 totals 14 residues. CDR3 in DNA: TGTGCCTGGAGTTACCGACAGGGGGACTACGAGCAGTACTTC. It yields the protein CAWSYRQGDYEQYF.

The J gene is TRBJ2-7, the V gene TRBV27; TRBD2 agrees at 9 bases. J gave up 2 bases and V 6 bases, and 5 bases lay outside the gene matches. Germline lookup yields CDR1 MNHEY and CDR2 SMNVEV (reference sequence). The CDR3 spans 14 residues. CDR3 in amino acids: CASSKTSGTYEQYF. The CDR3 coding sequence is TGTGCCAGCAGCAAGACTAGCGGAACCTACGAGCAGTACTTC.

This sequence joins TRBV13 and TRBJ2-7; 9 nucleotides agree with TRBD1. CDR3 size: 16 residues. Looked up from germline, CDR1 is PRHDT and CDR2 is FYEKMQ (reference sequence). With V trimmed by 2 bases and J by 4 bases, 9 bases remained unmatched. The CDR3: CASSLRGGQGEYEQYF. The CDR3 DNA is TGTGCCAGCAGCTTAAGAGGGGGACAGGGTGAATACGAGCAGTACTTC.

This clone was found a few times. The rearrangement uses TRBV27 and TRBJ2-7; 9 bases match TRBD2. Germline CDR1 and CDR2: MNHEY and SMNVEV (reference sequence). V shed 3 bases, J shed 4 bases, and the junction held 4 bases outside the gene matches. There are 14 residues in the CDR3. As DNA, the CDR3 is TGTGCCAGCAGTTTCATCAGCGGGAGGTACGAGCAGTACTTC. Translating gives CASSFISGRYEQYF.

The chain recombines TRBV10-2 with TRBJ2-3; no clear D gene. The CDR3 is 13 residues long. The germline CDR1 and CDR2 sequences are WSHSY and SAAADI. The germline V and J ends were trimmed by 6 bases and 0 bases, with 7 bases remaining between them. The CDR3 nucleotides are TGCGCCAGCAGCCTCAGAAGCACAGATACGCAGTATTTT. It specifies CASSLRSTDTQYF.

Concerning this clone: The junction departs from germline at one end; a sequencing error may be responsible. This chain uses TRBV7-2 with TRBJ2-1, with 9 bases matching TRBD2. The V gene's germline CDR1 is SGHTA and CDR2 FQGNSA. This CDR3 comprises 16 residues. The CDR3 sequence is CARSLQIAGAYNEQFF. In nucleotides, the CDR3 is TGTGCCCGCAGCTTACAGATAGCGGGAGCCTACAATGAGCAGTTCTTC.

The V call is TRBV2, the J call TRBJ1-4; D unclear. Germline V gene data show CDR1 as SNHLY and CDR2 as FYNNEI. The length of the CDR3 is 13 residues. The V end lost 5 bases, the J end lost 12 bases, and 16 bases lay between the germline ends. CDR3 nucleotides: TGTGCCAGCAGTCCTCTCCTGAAGCGCCAACTGTTTTTT. This encodes CASSPLLKRQLFF.

The rearrangement links TRBV9 to TRBJ2-5; D possibly corresponds to TRBD1 (6 bases). The DNA end lines up better with TRBJ2-7; the J call may be wrong. The length of the CDR3 is 15 residues. Germline values: CDR1 SGDLS, CDR2 YYNGEE. The CDR3 sequence: CASSVSGHFGLEQYF. The CDR3 coding sequence is TGTGCCAGCAGCGTATCGGGACATTTCGGCCTCGAGCAGTACTTC.

This clone turned up a few times. The rearrangement joins TRBV7-9 to TRBJ1-1, with TRBD1 identical over 9 bases. V shed 1 base, J shed 4 bases, and the junction held 7 bases outside the gene matches. CDR1 and CDR2 (germline): SEHNR, FQNEAQ (reference sequence). This CDR3 comprises 16 residues. CDR3 DNA sequence: TGTGCCAGCAGCTTAGGTGTGGGGACAGGGCCCACTGAAGCTTTCTTT. Encoded protein: CASSLGVGTGPTEAFF.